The 20 T cell receptor beta chains below all came from one sample that was sequenced in a study of CD8 T cells in Susac syndrome. With random hexamers, roughly 0.5 to 1 ug RNA was reverse transcribed. TCRdb analysed the immunoSEQ multiplex PCR reads with MiXCR anew, one entry per CDR3 protein. Here the sample spans more than 120,000 distinct CDR3 sequences, approximately 93% being singletons. Sequencing used CD4+ T cells from PBMCs. The receptor source for this set is a human donor in good health.

This chain links TRBV5-6 with TRBJ2-6; tentatively, D is TRBD1 (6 bases). The V end lost 4 bases, the J end lost 0 bases, and 11 bases lay between the germline ends. There are 16 residues in the CDR3. The germline CDR1 and CDR2 sequences are SGHDT and YYEEEE. The CDR3 bases are TGTGCCAGCAGCCCGGACAGTAGCTCTGGGGCCAACGTCCTGACTTTC. It specifies CASSPDSSSGANVLTF. Full variable domain (missing parts from reference TRBV5-6 and TRBJ2-6): DAGVTQSPTHLIKTRGQQVTLRCSPKSGHDTVSWYQQALGQGPQFIFQYYEEEERQRGNFPDRFSGHQFPNYSSELNVNALLLGDSALYLCASSPDSSSGANVLTFGAGSRLTVL.

V is TRBV2 and J is TRBJ1-5; D is unresolved. Germline V CDR1 and CDR2: SNHLY, FYNNEI. The CDR3 contains 14 residues. V was clipped by 6 bases and J by 1 base, with 10 bases between them. CDR3 coding DNA: TGTGCCAGCAGCCTAGGGCTGAGCAATCAGCCCCAGCATTTT. Its translation is CASSLGLSNQPQHF.

The chain couples TRBV19 to TRBJ2-5; TRBD2 agrees at 8 bases. Per germline, CDR1 LNHDA and CDR2 SQIVND (reference sequence). The CDR3 runs to 13 residues. J was trimmed by 4 bases and V by 3 bases; bases with no gene match: 1. In nucleotides, the CDR3 is TGTGCCAGTAGTATCCTAGCGGGAGAGACCCAGTACTTC. It yields the protein CASSILAGETQYF.

The chain joins TRBV30 to TRBJ2-3, with 8 bases identical to TRBD1. Per germline, CDR1 GTSNPN and CDR2 SVGIG (reference sequence). The CDR3 extends over 15 amino acids. J was trimmed by 5 bases and V by 1 base; bases with no gene match: 8. CDR3 residues: CAWSAGQGVVDTQYF. Here the CDR3 DNA reads TGTGCCTGGAGTGCCGGACAGGGAGTGGTAGATACGCAGTATTTT.

The chain has TRBV30 and TRBJ1-6; 9 bases match TRBD1. CDR3 length: 14 amino acids. J gave up 7 bases and V 2 bases, and 3 bases lay outside the gene matches. Germline values: CDR1 GTSNPN, CDR2 SVGIG (reference sequence). CDR3 residues: CAWSRDRVNSPLHF. The CDR3 nucleotides read TGTGCCTGGAGTCGGGACAGGGTCAATTCACCCCTCCACTTT.

The chain joins TRBV28 to TRBJ1-1; possible D gene TRBD1, 5 bases. The CDR3 runs 13 residues. CDR1 MDHEN and CDR2 SYDVKM come from the germline V gene. The germline V and J ends were trimmed by 8 bases and 0 bases, with 10 bases remaining between them. CDR3 coding DNA: TGTGCCAGCTATGGGGCGTTGAACACTGAAGCTTTCTTT. Amino acid sequence: CASYGALNTEAFF.

This clonotype is a singleton in its sample. The chain recombines TRBV20-1 with TRBJ2-2; the match to TRBD1 covers 8 bases. Trimming cost V 6 bases and J 1 base; bases outside gene matches: 7. The CDR3 is 15 residues long. Per germline, CDR1 DFQATT and CDR2 SNEGSKA (reference sequence). The CDR3 protein is CSAIGQGGNTGELFF. DNA of the CDR3: TGCAGTGCAATAGGACAGGGAGGGAACACCGGGGAGCTGTTTTTT.

The chain employs TRBV29-1 and TRBJ2-1; 12 positions agree with TRBD1. Per the germline V gene, CDR1 is SQVTM and CDR2 is ANQGSEA. The V segment lost 4 bases and the J segment 5 bases; nucleotides outside the gene matches: 6. The CDR3 contains 15 residues. The CDR3 spells CSVAVRDRGHNEQFF. The CDR3 region has the DNA TGCAGCGTTGCGGTAAGGGACAGGGGGCACAATGAGCAGTTCTTC.

The J gene is TRBJ1-1, the V gene TRBV29-1, with D tentatively TRBD1 (5 bases). V lost 4 bases to trimming and J lost 1 base, with 25 bases between them. Germline V gene lookup returns CDR1 SQVTM and CDR2 ANQGSEA. The CDR3 totals 18 residues. The CDR3 spells CSVAPDRSTGRRNTEAFF. The CDR3 region has the DNA TGCAGCGTTGCACCTGACAGAAGCACAGGCCGAAGGAACACTGAAGCTTTCTTT.

The chain uses TRBV3-1 and TRBJ2-2, with D possibly being TRBD1 (5 bases). Per the germline V gene, CDR1 is LGHDT and CDR2 is YNNKEL (reference sequence). The V and J ends lost 0 bases and 9 bases respectively, with 11 bases between them. This CDR3 has 14 residues. The CDR3 nucleotides are TGTGCCAGCAGCCAAGATTTCAGGGAATGGGAGCTGTTTTTT. As protein: CASSQDFREWELFF.

This clonotype was observed once. This chain joins TRBV7-9 and TRBJ2-2; D assignment may be TRBD1 or TRBD2 (5 bases each). The length of the CDR3 is 15 residues. V lost 3 bases and J 7 bases, leaving 15 bases between the germline ends. CDR1 and CDR2 (germline): SEHNR, FQNEAQ (reference sequence). CDR3 DNA sequence: TGTGCCAGCAGCTTGAGGGGCCTCAATAACGGGGAGCTGTTTTTT. Encoded protein: CASSLRGLNNGELFF.

The rearrangement joins TRBV6-2 or TRBV6-3 to TRBJ2-1; the match to TRBD1 covers 9 bases. The junction had 7 bases not matched to a gene; V was cut back by 6 bases and J by 4 bases. Germline assignment: CDR1 MNHEY and CDR2 SVGEGT. The CDR3 spans 15 residues. The CDR3: CASSLDRGDYNEQFF. Here the CDR3 DNA reads TGTGCCAGCAGCCTCGACAGGGGGGATTACAATGAGCAGTTCTTC.

About this clonotype: A read error may produce the germline difference seen at one junction end. The chain joins TRBV29-1 to TRBJ2-1, with 8 bases identical to TRBD2. In germline, CDR1 is SQVTM, CDR2 ANQGSEA. This CDR3 is built from 12 residues. The CDR3 reads CSVVRLANEHFF. In DNA, the CDR3 is TGCAGCGTTGTGAGACTAGCGAATGAGCATTTCTTC.

The rearrangement uses TRBV27 and TRBJ2-7, with 12 bases matching TRBD2. Germline CDR1 MNHEY, CDR2 SMNVEV (reference sequence). The CDR3 consists of 14 residues. The ends lost 5 bases at V and 6 bases at J; junction bases unmatched: 5. In nucleotides, the CDR3 is TGTGCCAGCAGTATGACTAGCGGGAGAATCGAGCAGTACTTC. This encodes CASSMTSGRIEQYF.

CDR3: CASRPTSARSTDTQYF. In nucleotides, the CDR3 is TGTGCCAGCAGACCAACTAGCGCCCGTAGCACAGATACGCAGTATTTT. The chain carries TRBV6-1 and TRBJ2-3; 7 nucleotides align to TRBD2. The CDR3 is 16 amino acids. Trimming at V came to 6 bases and at J to 0 bases, leaving 9 bases not matched to a gene. The germline CDR1 and CDR2 sequences are MNHNS and SASEGT.

The chain employs TRBV5-1 and TRBJ1-1; possibly TRBD1 for D (5 bases). CDR1 and CDR2 (germline): SGHRS, YFSETQ. This CDR3 has 16 amino acids. V was shortened by 2 bases and J by 4 bases, with 18 bases between the two germline ends. CDR3 sequence: CASSLNYQGLGTEAFF. CDR3 DNA sequence: TGCGCCAGCAGCTTAAATTACCAGGGTTTGGGCACTGAAGCTTTCTTT. Full variable domain (missing parts from reference TRBV5-1 and TRBJ1-1): KAGVTQTPRYLIKTRGQQVTLSCSPISGHRSVSWYQQTPGQGLQFLFEYFSETQRNKGNFPGRFSGRQFSNSRSEMNVSTLELGDSALYLCASSLNYQGLGTEAFFGQGTRLTVV.

The J gene is TRBJ2-2, the V gene TRBV3-1; no firm D call. The CDR3 covers 14 residues. The germline V gene has CDR1 LGHDT and CDR2 YNNKEL (reference sequence). The V end was cut by 3 bases, the J end by 6 bases, with 11 bases between. The CDR3 DNA reads as TGTGCCAGCAGCCATCTCCTTAGGGCCGGGGAGCTGTTTTTT. Its protein is CASSHLLRAGELFF.

The V and J genes are TRBV19 and TRBJ1-5; 9 nucleotides match TRBD1. Germline CDR1 and CDR2: LNHDA and SQIVND (reference sequence). CDR3 length: 16 residues. V lost 6 bases to trimming and J lost 1 base; unmatched junction nucleotides: 7. The CDR3 sequence: CASRDRGGGSNQPQHF. DNA for the CDR3: TGTGCCAGTAGGGACAGGGGAGGGGGAAGCAATCAGCCCCAGCATTTT. The full variable domain, with the rest looked up from reference TRBV19 and TRBJ1-5, is DGGITQSPKYLFRKEGQNVTLSCEQNLNHDAMYWYRQDPGQGLRLIYYSQIVNDFQKGDIAEGYSVSREKKESFPLTVTSAQKNPTAFYLCASRDRGGGSNQPQHFGDGTRLSIL.

The J gene is TRBJ2-5, the V gene TRBV25-1; 7 bases fit TRBD1. CDR3 length: 14 amino acids. The J segment lost 2 bases and the V segment lost 3 bases, leaving 3 bases of the junction unmatched. From germline, CDR1 is MGHDK and CDR2 SYGVNS. The CDR3 sequence: CASSDPGQQETQYF. Written as DNA, the CDR3 is TGTGCCAGCAGTGACCCGGGACAGCAAGAGACCCAGTACTTC.

The genes are TRBV10-3 and TRBJ2-5, with TRBD1 identical over 9 bases. Germline V gene data show CDR1 as ENHRY and CDR2 as SYGVKD. This CDR3 has 14 residues. The ends lost 2 bases at V and 4 bases at J; junction bases unmatched: 2. The CDR3 region has the DNA TGTGCCATCAGTGAGGACAGGGGGGGAGAGACCCAGTACTTC. Its translation is CAISEDRGGETQYF.